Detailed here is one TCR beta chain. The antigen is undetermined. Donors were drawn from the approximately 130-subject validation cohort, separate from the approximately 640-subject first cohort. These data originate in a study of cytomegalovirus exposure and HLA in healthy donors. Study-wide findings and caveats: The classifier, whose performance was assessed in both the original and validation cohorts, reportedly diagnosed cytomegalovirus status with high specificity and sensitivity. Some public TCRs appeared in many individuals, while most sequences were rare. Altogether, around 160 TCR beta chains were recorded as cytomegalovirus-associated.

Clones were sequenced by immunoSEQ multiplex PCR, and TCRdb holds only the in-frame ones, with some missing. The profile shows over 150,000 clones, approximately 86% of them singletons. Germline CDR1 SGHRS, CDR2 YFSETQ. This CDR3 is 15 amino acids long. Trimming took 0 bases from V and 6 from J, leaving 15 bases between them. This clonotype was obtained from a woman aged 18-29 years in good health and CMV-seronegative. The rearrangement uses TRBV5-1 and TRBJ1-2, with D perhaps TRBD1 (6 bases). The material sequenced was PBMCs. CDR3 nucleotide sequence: TGCGCCAGCAGCTTGGATCAGGGGATTCAAGATGGCTACACCTTC. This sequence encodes CASSLDQGIQDGYTF.